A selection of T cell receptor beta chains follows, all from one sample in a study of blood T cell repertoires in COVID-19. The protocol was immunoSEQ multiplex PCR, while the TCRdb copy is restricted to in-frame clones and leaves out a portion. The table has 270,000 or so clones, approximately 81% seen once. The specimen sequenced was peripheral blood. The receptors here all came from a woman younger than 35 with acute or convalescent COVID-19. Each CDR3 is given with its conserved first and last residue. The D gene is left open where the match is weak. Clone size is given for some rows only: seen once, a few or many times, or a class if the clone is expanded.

CDR3 protein: CASSLGAGGVNEQFF
CDR3 DNA: TGCGCCAGCAGCTTGGGGGCGGGAGGGGTCAATGAGCAGTTCTTC
clone size: few
CDR3 length: 15
V gene: TRBV5-1
J gene: TRBJ2-1
D gene: TRBD2

CDR3 protein: CAWSSSETQYF
CDR3 DNA: TGTGCCTGGAGTTCCTCGGAGACCCAGTACTTC
clone size: .
CDR3 length: 11
V gene: TRBV30
J gene: TRBJ2-5
D gene: .

CDR3 protein: CASSEITAGMRIF
CDR3 DNA: TGTGCCAGCAGTGAGATAACAGCGGGAATGCGGATCTTC
clone size: .
CDR3 length: 13
V gene: TRBV6-4
J gene: TRBJ2-1
D gene: TRBD2

CDR3 protein: CASSGQLQETQYF
CDR3 DNA: TGTGCCAGCAGCGGGCAGTTACAAGAGACCCAGTACTTC
clone size: .
CDR3 length: 13
V gene: TRBV7-2
J gene: TRBJ2-5
D gene: .

CDR3 protein: CASSRGWAPEAFF
CDR3 DNA: TGTGCCAGCAGCCGCGGGTGGGCTCCTGAAGCTTTCTTT
clone size: .
CDR3 length: 13
V gene: TRBV7-2
J gene: TRBJ1-1
D gene: .

CDR3 protein: CSVEKSGTEAFF
CDR3 DNA: TGCAGCGTTGAAAAGTCAGGCACTGAAGCTTTCTTT
clone size: .
CDR3 length: 12
V gene: TRBV29-1
J gene: TRBJ1-1
D gene: .

CDR3 protein: CAWSHDRVYGYTF
CDR3 DNA: TGTGCCTGGAGCCACGACAGGGTCTATGGCTACACCTTC
clone size: .
CDR3 length: 13
V gene: TRBV30
J gene: TRBJ1-2
D gene: TRBD1

CDR3 protein: CASSLSSRRGLTDNSPLHF
CDR3 DNA: TGCGCCAGCAGCTTGTCGTCTCGGAGGGGGCTAACGGATAATTCACCCCTCCACTTT
clone size: .
CDR3 length: 19
V gene: TRBV5-1
J gene: TRBJ1-6
D gene: TRBD1

CDR3 protein: CASGSQTGPENIQYF
CDR3 DNA: TGTGCCAGCGGGTCCCAGACAGGGCCTGAAAACATTCAGTACTTC
clone size: .
CDR3 length: 15
V gene: TRBV6-5
J gene: TRBJ2-4
D gene: TRBD1

CDR3 protein: CASSSINAQRGQSTDTQYF
CDR3 DNA: TGTGCCAGCAGCTCAATTAACGCACAGCGGGGTCAAAGCACAGATACGCAGTATTTT
clone size: .
CDR3 length: 19
V gene: TRBV13
J gene: TRBJ2-3
D gene: TRBD2

CDR3 protein: CSVEAGRYEQYF
CDR3 DNA: TGCAGCGTTGAGGCAGGGAGGTACGAGCAGTACTTC
clone size: .
CDR3 length: 12
V gene: TRBV29-1
J gene: TRBJ2-7
D gene: .

CDR3 protein: CASRPGQMNTEAFF
CDR3 DNA: TGTGCCAGCAGACCCGGACAGATGAACACTGAAGCTTTCTTT
clone size: .
CDR3 length: 14
V gene: TRBV6-4
J gene: TRBJ1-1
D gene: .

CDR3 protein: CASSYSSQGMNSPLHF
CDR3 DNA: TGTGCCAGCAGTTACTCGTCTCAGGGAATGAATTCACCCCTCCACTTT
clone size: .
CDR3 length: 16
V gene: TRBV6-5
J gene: TRBJ1-6
D gene: .

CDR3 protein: CASSQKLAGGLEGETQYF
CDR3 DNA: TGTGCCAGCAGCCAAAAACTAGCGGGAGGGCTCGAGGGGGAGACCCAGTACTTC
clone size: .
CDR3 length: 18
V gene: TRBV3-1/TRBV3-2
J gene: TRBJ2-5
D gene: TRBD2

CDR3 protein: CASSSSTSGRLDEQYF
CDR3 DNA: TGTGCCAGCAGTTCCTCTACTAGCGGGAGATTGGACGAGCAGTACTTC
clone size: .
CDR3 length: 16
V gene: TRBV6-5
J gene: TRBJ2-7
D gene: TRBD2

CDR3 protein: CASSPPAGGDTQYF
CDR3 DNA: TGTGCCAGCAGCCCACCGGCAGGGGGGGATACGCAGTATTTT
clone size: .
CDR3 length: 14
V gene: TRBV7-9
J gene: TRBJ2-3
D gene: .

CDR3 protein: CQTRGRTGETQYF
CDR3 DNA: TGTCAAACGCGGGGGAGGACGGGGGAGACCCAGTACTTC
clone size: .
CDR3 length: 13
V gene: TRBV2
J gene: TRBJ2-5
D gene: TRBD2

CDR3 protein: CASSRHSGGELFF
CDR3 DNA: TGTGCCAGCAGCCGCCATTCCGGCGGGGAGCTGTTTTTT
clone size: few
CDR3 length: 13
V gene: TRBV5-6
J gene: TRBJ2-2
D gene: .

CDR3 protein: CASSKTGGANYGYTF
CDR3 DNA: TGTGCCAGTAGCAAGACGGGGGGCGCTAACTATGGCTACACCTTC
clone size: .
CDR3 length: 15
V gene: TRBV19
J gene: TRBJ1-2
D gene: .

CDR3 protein: CASSERFSGSDEQYF
CDR3 DNA: TGTGCCAGCAGTGAGAGGTTTAGCGGGAGTGATGAGCAGTACTTC
clone size: .
CDR3 length: 15
V gene: TRBV6-1
J gene: TRBJ2-7
D gene: TRBD2

CDR3 protein: CASSHAGTGSTYEQYF
CDR3 DNA: TGTGCCAGCAGCCACGCCGGGACAGGGTCTACCTACGAGCAGTACTTC
clone size: .
CDR3 length: 16
V gene: TRBV3-1/TRBV3-2
J gene: TRBJ2-7
D gene: TRBD1

CDR3 protein: CAWSVQGIYQPQHF
CDR3 DNA: TGTGCCTGGAGTGTACAGGGTATCTATCAGCCCCAGCATTTT
clone size: .
CDR3 length: 14
V gene: TRBV30
J gene: TRBJ1-5
D gene: .

CDR3 protein: CASSLVGTGWTRQYF
CDR3 DNA: TGTGCCAGCAGCTTAGTCGGGACAGGTTGGACGAGGCAGTACTTC
clone size: once
CDR3 length: 15
V gene: TRBV7-2
J gene: TRBJ2-7
D gene: TRBD1

CDR3 protein: CASSLGLAGVFDEQYF
CDR3 DNA: TGTGCCAGCAGCTTGGGTCTAGCGGGAGTATTCGACGAGCAGTACTTC
clone size: .
CDR3 length: 16
V gene: TRBV5-6
J gene: TRBJ2-7
D gene: TRBD2

CDR3 protein: CASSLIPWTGGSGNTIYF
CDR3 DNA: TGTGCCAGCAGCCTCATCCCTTGGACAGGGGGCTCTGGAAACACCATATATTTT
clone size: .
CDR3 length: 18
V gene: TRBV7-2
J gene: TRBJ1-3
D gene: TRBD1

CDR3 protein: CAISGALITDNIYEQYF
CDR3 DNA: TGTGCCATCAGTGGGGCTCTCATTACGGACAACATTTACGAGCAGTACTTC
clone size: once
CDR3 length: 17
V gene: TRBV10-3
J gene: TRBJ2-7
D gene: .

CDR3 protein: CSASEREFYEQYF
CDR3 DNA: TGCAGTGCTAGTGAGCGGGAGTTTTACGAGCAGTACTTC
clone size: .
CDR3 length: 13
V gene: TRBV20-1
J gene: TRBJ2-7
D gene: TRBD2

CDR3 protein: CASSSGSSGVNEQFF
CDR3 DNA: TGTGCCAGCAGCTCAGGCTCTAGCGGGGTGAATGAGCAGTTCTTC
clone size: .
CDR3 length: 15
V gene: TRBV7-6
J gene: TRBJ2-1
D gene: TRBD2

CDR3 protein: CASSYYRDGSPLHF
CDR3 DNA: TGTGCCAGCAGTTACTACAGGGATGGATCACCCCTCCACTTT
clone size: .
CDR3 length: 14
V gene: TRBV6-5
J gene: TRBJ1-6
D gene: .

CDR3 protein: CATSKRGGLSSNYGYTF
CDR3 DNA: TGTGCCACGTCCAAAAGAGGGGGACTAAGTTCTAACTATGGCTACACCTTC
clone size: .
CDR3 length: 17
V gene: TRBV27
J gene: TRBJ1-2
D gene: .

CDR3 protein: CASSKIPLLTGELFF
CDR3 DNA: TGTGCCAGCAGCAAAATCCCCTTACTCACCGGGGAGCTGTTTTTT
clone size: .
CDR3 length: 15
V gene: TRBV7-2
J gene: TRBJ2-2
D gene: .

CDR3 protein: CASSLELAGGIEQYF
CDR3 DNA: TGTGCCAGCAGCTTGGAGCTAGCGGGAGGGATCGAGCAGTACTTC
clone size: .
CDR3 length: 15
V gene: TRBV5-4
J gene: TRBJ2-7
D gene: TRBD2

CDR3 protein: CASSRGQGPLEQYF
CDR3 DNA: TGTGCCAGCAGCCGCGGACAGGGGCCCCTCGAGCAGTACTTC
clone size: .
CDR3 length: 14
V gene: TRBV14
J gene: TRBJ2-7
D gene: TRBD1

CDR3 protein: CASSLDRGNYEQYF
CDR3 DNA: TGTGCCAGCAGTTTAGACAGGGGGAACTACGAGCAGTACTTC
clone size: few
CDR3 length: 14
V gene: TRBV27
J gene: TRBJ2-7
D gene: TRBD1

CDR3 protein: CASEGEGARTGELFF
CDR3 DNA: TGTGCCAGCGAGGGGGAAGGGGCGCGCACCGGGGAGCTGTTTTTT
clone size: .
CDR3 length: 15
V gene: TRBV2
J gene: TRBJ2-2
D gene: .

CDR3 protein: CAWSGGQVPEAFF
CDR3 DNA: TGTGCCTGGAGTGGGGGACAGGTACCTGAAGCTTTCTTT
clone size: .
CDR3 length: 13
V gene: TRBV30
J gene: TRBJ1-1
D gene: TRBD1

CDR3 protein: CASSYGLGRGHYGYTF
CDR3 DNA: TGTGCCAGCAGTTACGGTTTGGGCAGGGGGCATTATGGCTACACCTTC
clone size: .
CDR3 length: 16
V gene: TRBV6-5
J gene: TRBJ1-2
D gene: TRBD1

CDR3 protein: CASSRFVLSNYGYTF
CDR3 DNA: TGTGCCAGTAGTCGTTTTGTTTTATCTAACTATGGCTACACCTTC
clone size: .
CDR3 length: 15
V gene: TRBV19
J gene: TRBJ1-2
D gene: .

CDR3 protein: CASSLGQGSFNTEAFF
CDR3 DNA: TGTGCCAGCAGCTTGGGACAGGGTAGTTTCAACACTGAAGCTTTCTTT
clone size: .
CDR3 length: 16
V gene: TRBV5-4
J gene: TRBJ1-1
D gene: TRBD1

CDR3 protein: CASSQDPSGGRYNEQFF
CDR3 DNA: TGCGCCAGCAGCCAAGACCCGAGCGGGGGACGTTACAATGAGCAGTTCTTC
clone size: .
CDR3 length: 17
V gene: TRBV4-1
J gene: TRBJ2-1
D gene: TRBD2